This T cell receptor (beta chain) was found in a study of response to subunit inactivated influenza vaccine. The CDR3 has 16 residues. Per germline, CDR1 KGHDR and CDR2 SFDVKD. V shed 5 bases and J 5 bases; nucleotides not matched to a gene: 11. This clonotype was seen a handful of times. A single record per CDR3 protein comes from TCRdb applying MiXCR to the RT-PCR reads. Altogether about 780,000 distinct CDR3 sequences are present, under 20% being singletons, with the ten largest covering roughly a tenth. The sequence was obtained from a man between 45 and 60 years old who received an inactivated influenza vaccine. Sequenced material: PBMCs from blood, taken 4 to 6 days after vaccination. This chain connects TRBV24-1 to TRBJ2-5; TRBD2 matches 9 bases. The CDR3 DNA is TGTGCCACCAGTGGGATAATGACTAGCGGCAGGGAGACCCAGTACTTC. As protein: CATSGIMTSGRETQYF.